The entry below describes one T cell receptor (beta chain). The antigen remains unidentified. Each CDR3 protein gets one entry in TCRdb, which reprocessed the 5' RACE reads and gives no DNA. The ten top clones account for under 1.5%, within a sample of around 470,000 distinct CDR3 sequences. This entry comes from a study of T cells expressing NK-cell markers. Whole-study context: Seven sequenced donors out of eight were HCMV-seropositive, one seronegative. General study results and limits: Where several donors were concerned, these clonotypes also led the CD3+CD56-NKG2C+ fraction.

The CDR3 is made up of 15 amino acids. Germline assignment: CDR1 LGHDT and CDR2 YNNKEL (reference sequence). This receptor was obtained from a woman between 45 and 60 years old in good health. Sample: blood T cells: a sorted CD56 or NKG2C T cell subset, CD4+ or CD8+ T cells, or bulk PBMC T cells (not recorded which). V is TRBV3-1 and J is TRBJ2-3; lacking DNA, the TRBD1 call made by TCRdb goes unchecked. The CDR3: CASSQGGGRMDTQYF.